One and the same sample provided the 10 T cell receptor beta chains below, sequenced in a study of response to subunit inactivated influenza vaccine. Each CDR3 protein is one row after TCRdb ran MiXCR on the RT-PCR reads. The table lists about 150,000 distinct CDR3 sequences, about 11% of them singletons. This material consisted of CD8+ T cells sorted from PBMCs, taken less than 30 months after vaccination. The receptors were sampled from a man between 50 and 70 years old who received an inactivated influenza vaccine.

The chain employs TRBV5-1 and TRBJ2-5; tentative D call: TRBD2 (6 bases). The CDR3 loop spans 17 amino acids. Germline-derived CDR1 and CDR2 are SGHRS and YFSETQ. The V end was cut by 0 bases, the J end by 4 bases, with 19 bases between. For the CDR3, the DNA is TGCGCCAGCAGCTTGGATTTCCGGAGCGTGGAGGGAGAGACCCAGTACTTC. It codes for CASSLDFRSVEGETQYF. The full variable domain, its missing parts supplied by reference TRBV5-1 and TRBJ2-5, is KAGVTQTPRYLIKTRGQQVTLSCSPISGHRSVSWYQQTPGQGLQFLFEYFSETQRNKGNFPGRFSGRQFSNSRSEMNVSTLELGDSALYLCASSLDFRSVEGETQYFGPGTRLLVL.

This rearrangement joins TRBV5-4 to TRBJ2-5, with 7 bases identical to TRBD1. CDR3 length: 19 amino acids. After removal of 0 bases from V and 0 bases from J, the junction contained 14 bases not matched to a gene. The germline gives CDR1 SGHNT, CDR2 YYREEE (reference sequence). The CDR3 coding sequence is TGTGCCAGCAGCTTGGGGGTCATAGTCGGGACAGAGTACCAAGAGACCCAGTACTTC. As protein: CASSLGVIVGTEYQETQYF.

This clonotype turned up a few times. The chain carries TRBV9 and TRBJ2-1; D is unclear. The V and J ends lost 3 bases and 3 bases respectively, with 13 bases between them. The CDR3 spans 15 residues. Per the germline V gene, CDR1 is SGDLS and CDR2 is YYNGEE. The CDR3 DNA is TGTGCCAGCAGCGCCCGACCCGACATCTACAATGAGCAGTTCTTC. As protein: CASSARPDIYNEQFF.

This rearrangement joins TRBV6-2 or TRBV6-3 to TRBJ1-1; no clear D gene. The germline V and J ends were trimmed by 9 bases and 5 bases, with 16 bases remaining between them. The CDR3 loop spans 13 amino acids. CDR1 and CDR2 from the germline V gene are MNHEY and SVGEGT. The CDR3 nucleotides read TGTGCCAGTTACGGCGGCATTTGGACTGAAGCTTTCTTT. Its translation is CASYGGIWTEAFF.

At least ten counts were recorded for this clonotype. The rearrangement joins TRBV6-5 to TRBJ1-1; D might be TRBD1 (5 bases). The V gene's germline CDR1 is MNHEY and CDR2 SVGAGI. The length of the CDR3 is 15 residues. Between the trimmed V and J ends, which lost 0 bases and 5 bases, there was a span of 13 bases. The CDR3 DNA is TGTGCCAGCAGTTACTCGGGGGGTCCCCTGACTGAAGCTTTCTTT. It translates to CASSYSGGPLTEAFF.

CDR3 sequence: CASSFHPTGAGELFF. CDR3 coding DNA: TGTGCCAGCAGCTTTCACCCGACAGGCGCCGGGGAGCTGTTTTTT. The J gene is TRBJ2-2, the V gene TRBV7-9, with a weak D call TRBD1 (6 bases). The germline V and J ends were trimmed by 3 bases and 6 bases, with 14 bases remaining between them. Germline V gene data show CDR1 as SEHNR and CDR2 as FQNEAQ (reference sequence). The CDR3 extends over 15 amino acids.

This chain links TRBV27 with TRBJ2-7, with TRBD1 matching 8 bases. Germline V gene data show CDR1 as MNHEY and CDR2 as SMNVEV (reference sequence). This CDR3 contains 14 residues. Germline trimming cut 4 bases from V and 1 base from J; bases unmatched to any gene: 3. The CDR3 loop reads CASSSTGASYEQYF. CDR3 nucleotide sequence: TGTGCCAGCAGTTCGACAGGGGCGTCCTACGAGCAGTACTTC.

This sequence joins TRBV12-3 or TRBV12-4 and TRBJ2-1; 8 nucleotides line up with TRBD1. The CDR3 covers 17 residues. The junction had 14 bases not matched to a gene; V was cut back by 6 bases and J by 4 bases. This chain's CDR3 is CASSQGQGRWSYNEQFF. Here the CDR3 DNA reads TGTGCCAGCAGCCAAGGACAGGGAAGATGGAGTTACAATGAGCAGTTCTTC.

This clonotype was seen a handful of times. The CDR3 DNA sequence: TGCAGTGCTCAAGACCTTAGGACTAGCGTCATCACAGATACGCAGTATTTT. Translated: CSAQDLRTSVITDTQYF. This sequence joins TRBV20-1 and TRBJ2-3; TRBD2 aligns across 9 bases. This CDR3 is 17 amino acids long. Losses at the gene ends were 5 bases for V and 2 bases for J; bases not matched to a gene: 14. CDR1 and CDR2 (germline): DFQATT, SNEGSKA (reference sequence).

The CDR3 region has the DNA TGTGCCAGCAGCCGGACTAGCGGGGGAGCGGAGACCCAGTACTTC. This codes for CASSRTSGGAETQYF. The J gene is TRBJ2-5, the V gene TRBV7-9; 13 positions match TRBD2. V was clipped by 5 bases and J by 5 bases; unmatched bases: 5. Germline CDR1 SEHNR, CDR2 FQNEAQ (reference sequence). This CDR3 is built from 15 residues.